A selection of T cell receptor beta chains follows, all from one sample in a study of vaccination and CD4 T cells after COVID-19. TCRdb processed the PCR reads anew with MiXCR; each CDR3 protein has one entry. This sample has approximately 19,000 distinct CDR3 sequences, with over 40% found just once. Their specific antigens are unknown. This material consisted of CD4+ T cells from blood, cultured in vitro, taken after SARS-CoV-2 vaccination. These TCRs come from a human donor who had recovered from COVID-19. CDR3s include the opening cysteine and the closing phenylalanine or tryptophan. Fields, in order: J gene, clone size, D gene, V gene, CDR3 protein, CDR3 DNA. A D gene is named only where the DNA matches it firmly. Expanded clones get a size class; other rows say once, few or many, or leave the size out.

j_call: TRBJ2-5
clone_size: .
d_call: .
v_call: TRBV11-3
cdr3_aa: CASSFPGGVETQYF
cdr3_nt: TGTGCCAGCAGCTTCCCTGGGGGAGTGGAGACCCAGTACTTC

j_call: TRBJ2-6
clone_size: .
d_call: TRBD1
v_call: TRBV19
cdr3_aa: CASSPRQGQNVLTF
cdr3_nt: TGTGCCAGTAGTCCAAGACAGGGCCAGAACGTCCTGACTTTC

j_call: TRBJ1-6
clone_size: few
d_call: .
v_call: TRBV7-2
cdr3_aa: CASSLEGRAYSPLHF
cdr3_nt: TGTGCCAGCAGCTTAGAGGGCAGGGCGTATTCACCCCTCCACTTT

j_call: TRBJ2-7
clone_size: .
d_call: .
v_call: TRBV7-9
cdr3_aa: CASSLTLEQYF
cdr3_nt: TGTGCCAGCAGCTTAACGTTGGAGCAGTACTTC

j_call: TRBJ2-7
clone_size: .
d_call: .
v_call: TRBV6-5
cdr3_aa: CPSSFAGSYEQYF
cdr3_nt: TGTCCCAGCAGTTTTGCAGGGTCCTACGAGCAGTACTTC

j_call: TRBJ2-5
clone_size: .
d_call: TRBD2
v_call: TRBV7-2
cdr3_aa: CASSPGTSTETQYF
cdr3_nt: TGTGCCAGCAGCCCTGGGACTAGCACCGAGACCCAGTACTTC

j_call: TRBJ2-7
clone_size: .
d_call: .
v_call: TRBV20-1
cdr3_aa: CSASKLEPTYEQYF
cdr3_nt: TGCAGTGCTTCGAAACTGGAGCCTACCTACGAGCAGTACTTC

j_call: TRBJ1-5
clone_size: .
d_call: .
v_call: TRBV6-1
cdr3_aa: CASSEGSGSGQPQHF
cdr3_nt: TGTGCCAGCAGTGAAGGTTCGGGATCGGGTCAGCCCCAGCATTTT

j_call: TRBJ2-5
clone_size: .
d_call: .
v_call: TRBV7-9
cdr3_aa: CASSMGLKAETQYF
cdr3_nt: TGTGCCAGCAGCATGGGACTGAAGGCCGAGACCCAGTACTTC

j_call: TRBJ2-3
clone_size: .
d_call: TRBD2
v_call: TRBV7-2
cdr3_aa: CASSLDRISAGEYF
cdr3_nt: TGTGCCAGCAGCTTAGATCGAATTTCGGCGGGAGAGTATTTT

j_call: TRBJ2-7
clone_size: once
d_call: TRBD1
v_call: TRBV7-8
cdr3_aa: CASSLRQGYEQYF
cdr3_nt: TGTGCCAGCAGCTTAAGACAGGGGTACGAGCAGTACTTC

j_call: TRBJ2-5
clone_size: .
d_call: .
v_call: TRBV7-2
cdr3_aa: CASSLGSGDETQYF
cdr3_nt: TGTGCCAGCAGCTTAGGGTCCGGGGACGAGACCCAGTACTTC

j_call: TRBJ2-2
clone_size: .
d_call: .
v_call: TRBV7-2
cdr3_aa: CASSGRRGGANTGELFF
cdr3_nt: TGTGCCAGCAGCGGGAGGAGGGGGGGAGCGAACACCGGGGAGCTGTTTTTT

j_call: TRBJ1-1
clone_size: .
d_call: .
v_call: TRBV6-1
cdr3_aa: CASAPRGDTEAFF
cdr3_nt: TGTGCCAGCGCACCAAGAGGGGACACTGAAGCTTTCTTT

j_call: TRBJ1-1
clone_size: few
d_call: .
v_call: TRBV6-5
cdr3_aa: CASSSPTGRPPEAFF
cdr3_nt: TGTGCCAGCAGTTCCCCGACAGGTAGGCCGCCTGAAGCTTTCTTT

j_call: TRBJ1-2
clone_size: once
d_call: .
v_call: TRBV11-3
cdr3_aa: CASSPPGPPNYGYTF
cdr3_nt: TGTGCCAGCAGCCCGCCGGGACCCCCTAACTATGGCTACACCTTC